These 21 T cell receptor beta chains were all obtained from the same sample, sequenced in a study of beta chain features in type 1 diabetes. What was sequenced were expressed TCRB transcripts, since all of the isolated RNA had been reverse transcribed. Clones were read by immunoSEQ multiplex PCR, and TCRdb kept only the in-frame ones, dropping some. The sample lists approximately 330,000 clones, approximately 10% occurring once. The sequenced sample consisted of naive CD4+ T cells from blood. These receptors all stem from a woman in her twenties or thirties in good health.

This clone was counted only a few times. This sequence joins TRBV7-9 and TRBJ1-2, with 7 nucleotides matching TRBD1. CDR3 length: 14 residues. Trimming removed 2 bases from V and 3 bases from J; junction bases left unmatched: 3. Germline lookup yields CDR1 SEHNR and CDR2 FQNEAQ (reference sequence). CDR3 nucleotide sequence: TGTGCCAGCAGCTTACGACAGGGCGACTATGGCTACACCTTC. It codes for CASSLRQGDYGYTF. Supplemented by reference TRBV7-9 and TRBJ1-2, the full variable domain reads DTGVSQNPRHKITKRGQNVTFRCDPISEHNRLYWYRQTLGQGPEFLTYFQNEAQLEKSRLLSDRFSAERPKGSFSTLEIQRTEQGDSAMYLCASSLRQGDYGYTFGSGTRLTVV.

There are a few counts of this clone. The chain joins TRBV7-2 to TRBJ1-5; maybe TRBD1 (6 bases). The CDR3 covers 15 residues. Germline values: CDR1 SGHTA, CDR2 FQGNSA. Trimming took off 3 bases at V and 3 bases at J, with 12 bases between the two ends. CDR3 sequence: CASSFQGSINQPQHF. DNA for the CDR3: TGTGCCAGCAGCTTCCAGGGGTCGATCAATCAGCCCCAGCATTTT. Together with reference TRBV7-2 and TRBJ1-5, the CDR3 gives the full variable domain: GAGVSQSPSNKVTEKGKDVELRCDPISGHTALYWYRQSLGQGLEFLIYFQGNSAPDKSGLPSDRFSAERTGGSVSTLTIQRTQQEDSAVYLCASSFQGSINQPQHFGDGTRLSIL.

CDR3 coding DNA: TGTGCCAGCAGCTTGGGTTCAAGGCGGGATAGGAATCTGGAGCAGTTCTTC. Translated: CASSLGSRRDRNLEQFF. This rearrangement joins TRBV5-4 to TRBJ2-1, with D maybe TRBD2 (6 bases). CDR1 and CDR2 from the germline V gene are SGHNT and YYREEE (reference sequence). Trimming shortened V by 0 bases and J by 10 bases, and 23 bases separated the two germline ends. CDR3 length equals 17 residues.

V is TRBV6-6 and J is TRBJ2-5; 7 bases are shared with TRBD2. Trimming removed 0 bases from V and 4 bases from J; junction bases left unmatched: 8. The germline CDR1 and CDR2 sequences are MNHNY and SVGAGI (reference sequence). The CDR3 spans 16 residues. CDR3 in DNA: TGTGCCAGCAGTTACTCGATGACTAGCCCAATAGAGACCCAGTACTTC. It specifies CASSYSMTSPIETQYF.

The chain joins TRBV7-9 to TRBJ1-1; no definite D call. Germline assignment: CDR1 SEHNR and CDR2 FQNEAQ (reference sequence). Deletions cut 5 bases from V and 1 base from J, with 5 bases between. The CDR3 sequence is 12 residues long. DNA of the CDR3: TGTGCCAGCAGCCGACAGAACACTGAAGCTTTCTTT. This encodes CASSRQNTEAFF.

This chain uses TRBV7-3 with TRBJ2-3, with TRBD2 matching over 9 bases. The V segment lost 1 base and the J segment 3 bases; nucleotides outside the gene matches: 11. The CDR3 spans 18 residues. Germline V gene lookup returns CDR1 SGHTA and CDR2 FQGTGA. The CDR3 is CASSLKSSGTAGTDTQYF. In nucleotides, the CDR3 is TGTGCCAGCAGCTTAAAATCTAGCGGGACCGCGGGGACAGATACGCAGTATTTT. Full variable domain (outside the CDR3, taken from reference TRBV7-3 and TRBJ2-3): GAGVSQTPSNKVTEKGKYVELRCDPISGHTALYWYRQSLGQGPEFLIYFQGTGAADDSGLPNDRFFAVRPEGSVSTLKIQRTERGDSAVYLCASSLKSSGTAGTDTQYFGPGTRLTVL.

The sample holds a few counts of this clone. V gene TRBV10-3 combines with J gene TRBJ2-1, with no clear D. The CDR3 contains 14 residues. The V and J ends lost 0 bases and 9 bases respectively, with 12 bases between them. The germline V gene encodes CDR1 ENHRY and CDR2 SYGVKD. The CDR3 loop is CAISESGDQGEQFF. DNA for the CDR3: TGTGCCATCAGTGAGTCAGGAGATCAAGGTGAGCAGTTCTTC.

This clone came up a few times. CDR3 bases: TGCAGCGTTGAATTGACAGGGTCTAACTATGGCTACACCTTC. It specifies CSVELTGSNYGYTF. The chain couples TRBV29-1 to TRBJ1-2; TRBD1 matches at 7 bases. The V segment lost 2 bases and the J segment 0 bases; nucleotides outside the gene matches: 3. The CDR3 length is 14 residues. CDR1 and CDR2 (germline): SQVTM, ANQGSEA.

This clone was recorded a few times. The chain joins TRBV6-1 to TRBJ2-2, with D perhaps TRBD1 (6 bases). The CDR3 length is 13 residues. Germline CDR1 MNHNS, CDR2 SASEGT. The V gene lost 8 bases and the J gene lost 7 bases, with 14 bases spanning the gap. The CDR3 sequence: CASRTTGLGELFF. The CDR3 DNA reads TGTGCCAGCCGGACCACAGGGCTCGGGGAGCTGTTTTTT.

In its sample, this clone was seen a few times. This chain uses TRBV11-3 with TRBJ2-1, with 7 positions matching TRBD2. Germline V gives CDR1 SGHNT, CDR2 YENEEA. The J segment lost 9 bases and the V segment lost 0 bases, leaving 5 bases of the junction unmatched. The CDR3 runs 14 residues. CDR3 nucleotides: TGTGCCAGCAGCTTAGATCGCGGGAGCATTGAGCAGTTCTTC. It codes for CASSLDRGSIEQFF.

This chain uses TRBV2 with TRBJ2-7; TRBD2 matches at 7 bases. With V trimmed by 8 bases and J by 3 bases, 10 bases remained unmatched. The CDR3 has 14 amino acids. The germline gives CDR1 SNHLY, CDR2 FYNNEI. The CDR3 bases are TGTGCCAGCTCACTAGAGGGAGGGCTCTACGAGCAGTACTTC. This gives the protein CASSLEGGLYEQYF.

The chain is built from TRBV4-3 and TRBJ1-5; D is undetermined. Trimming pared 0 bases from V and 7 bases from J, leaving 7 bases between. This CDR3 spans 13 amino acids. Germline CDR1 and CDR2: LGHNA and YSLEER. CDR3: CASSQDLGQPQHF. CDR3 DNA sequence: TGCGCCAGCAGCCAAGATCTTGGCCAGCCCCAGCATTTT.

There are a few counts of this clone. The J gene is TRBJ2-2, the V gene TRBV9, with 12 bases aligning to TRBD2. The CDR3 sequence is 18 residues long. V shed 3 bases, J shed 1 base, and the junction held 7 bases outside the gene matches. The germline V gene encodes CDR1 SGDLS and CDR2 YYNGEE. CDR3 DNA: TGTGCCAGCAGCGACCCCAGGACTAGCGGGGTGAACACCGGGGAGCTGTTTTTT. It translates to CASSDPRTSGVNTGELFF.

In the case of this clone: An end of the junction differs from the germline gene, which may be a read error. This sequence joins TRBV7-7 and TRBJ2-1; tentatively, D is TRBD2 (7 bases). CDR1 is SSHAT, CDR2 FNYEAQ, per germline (reference sequence). The CDR3 totals 15 residues. In DNA, the CDR3 is TGTGCTAGCAGCCCTTCCTACGAGGGGGGGGATGAGCAGTTCTTC. Encoded protein: CASSPSYEGGDEQFF.

This clone showed up just a few times. The chain is built from TRBV4-2 and TRBJ2-4, with a weak D call TRBD2 (6 bases). This CDR3 comprises 16 residues. V shed 1 base and J shed 0 bases, with 10 bases lying between them. CDR1 and CDR2 (germline): LGHNA, YNFKEQ. The CDR3 loop is CASSQVGGQAKNIQYF. The CDR3 nucleotides are TGTGCCAGCAGCCAAGTGGGAGGACAAGCCAAAAACATTCAGTACTTC.

The V gene is TRBV2, the J gene TRBJ2-3; the match to TRBD2 covers 9 bases. In germline, CDR1 is SNHLY, CDR2 FYNNEI. The CDR3 runs 16 residues. V trimming: 3 bases; J trimming: 5 bases; junction bases outside the gene matches: 9. This CDR3 reads CASSDPVAGEIDTQYF. DNA of the CDR3: TGTGCCAGCAGTGACCCGGTAGCGGGAGAGATAGATACGCAGTATTTT.

This clone was recorded a few times. The gene calls are TRBV19 and TRBJ1-5, with D possibly being TRBD1 (5 bases). The CDR3 is 13 residues long. Trimming pared 4 bases from V and 9 bases from J, leaving 13 bases between. Germline V lookup: CDR1 LNHDA, CDR2 SQIVND (reference sequence). The DNA of the CDR3 is TGTGCCAGTAGTACAGGGCGCCCAGGGCCCCAGCATTTT. Its protein product is CASSTGRPGPQHF.

The genes are TRBV9 and TRBJ2-5, with 8 bases lining up with TRBD1. After removal of 4 bases from V and 4 bases from J, the junction contained 12 bases not matched to a gene. This CDR3 comprises 16 residues. From germline, CDR1 is SGDLS and CDR2 YYNGEE. The DNA for the CDR3 is TGTGCCAGCAGCCTTAGAGGGACAGGAGTACGAGAGACCCAGTACTTC. Translated: CASSLRGTGVRETQYF.

The V gene is TRBV18, the J gene TRBJ2-7, with D perhaps matching TRBD2 (6 bases). In germline, CDR1 is KGHSH, CDR2 LQKENI. V lost 1 base, J lost 2 bases, and 12 bases lay in between. The CDR3 runs to 15 residues. DNA of the CDR3: TGTGCCAGCTCACCACTGGGGGAGGTGACCTACGAGCAGTACTTC. It specifies CASSPLGEVTYEQYF.

This clone has just a few counts. V and J are TRBV5-1 and TRBJ2-3, with D perhaps matching TRBD2 (6 bases). CDR1 and CDR2 from the germline V gene are SGHRS and YFSETQ. CDR3 size: 14 residues. Trimming cost V 4 bases and J 5 bases, with 14 bases left between them. In nucleotides, the CDR3 is TGCGCCAGCAGCCCCGAAGGAGGGGAAGATACGCAGTATTTT. Encoded protein: CASSPEGGEDTQYF.

The CDR3 sequence is CARQSEASNQPQHF. In DNA form, the CDR3 reads TGTGCCAGACAGTCGGAGGCTAGCAATCAGCCCCAGCATTTT. The chain recombines TRBV19 with TRBJ1-5; D not resolved. CDR3 length: 14 amino acids. Between the trimmed V and J ends, which lost 9 bases and 0 bases, there was a span of 12 bases. Germline V gene data show CDR1 as LNHDA and CDR2 as SQIVND (reference sequence). The full variable domain, in which reference TRBV19 and TRBJ1-5 provide the parts outside the CDR3, is DGGITQSPKYLFRKEGQNVTLSCEQNLNHDAMYWYRQDPGQGLRLIYYSQIVNDFQKGDIAEGYSVSREKKESFPLTVTSAQKNPTAFYLCARQSEASNQPQHFGDGTRLSIL.